One and the same sample provided the 21 T cell receptor beta chains below, sequenced in a study of T cells in Graves' hyperthyroidism and ophthalmopathy. Amplified regions were TCR beta CDR3 sequences from RNA transcripts. A first-round RT-PCR of the TCR CDR3 used the HTBI primer set. In TCRdb, the multiplex PCR reads were re-called with MiXCR into one record per CDR3 protein. The repertoire consists of approximately 600,000 distinct CDR3 sequences, with 20% occurring once and the leading ten covering 30% to 40%. The sample consisted of blood. Source of these receptors: a man aged 30 to 39 with Graves' ophthalmopathy.

The genes are TRBV28 and TRBJ1-5, with 7 bases identical to TRBD1. V lost 5 bases, J lost 3 bases, and 13 bases stayed unmatched. The V gene's germline CDR1 is MDHEN and CDR2 SYDVKM. This CDR3 has 17 residues. This CDR3 is CASSPSPGTAYNQPQHF. The CDR3 nucleotides read TGTGCCAGCAGTCCAAGTCCCGGGACAGCTTACAATCAGCCCCAGCATTTT.

This clonotype was detected only a few times. The chain has TRBV20-1 and TRBJ1-5; D remains unclear. CDR3 size: 13 residues. V lost 1 base and J lost 0, with 4 bases in between. Germline-derived CDR1 and CDR2 are DFQATT and SNEGSKA (reference sequence). The chain's CDR3 is CSARVDSNQPQHF. The CDR3 DNA follows: TGCAGTGCTAGAGTCGATAGCAATCAGCCCCAGCATTTT.

This clonotype was seen a few times. The chain uses TRBV28 and TRBJ2-4; 9 bases align to TRBD1. Unmatched junction bases numbered 8, after V lost 2 bases and J lost 9 bases. CDR1 is MDHEN, CDR2 SYDVKM, per germline. CDR3 length: 15 amino acids. In DNA form, the CDR3 reads TGTGCCAGCAGTTTAGGGGGACAGGGACGCGGCATTCAGTACTTC. This translates into CASSLGGQGRGIQYF.

The chain joins TRBV12-3 or TRBV12-4 to TRBJ2-5; TRBD2 matches at 9 bases. The CDR3 has 20 amino acids. Trimming cost V 6 bases and J 5 bases; bases outside gene matches: 25. CDR3 nucleotide sequence: TGTGCCAGCAGCCCCTGGCCCCCTTTGTGGCGGGAGGGCCTAAGGGAGACCCAGTACTTC. Translation: CASSPWPPLWREGLRETQYF.

The chain is built from TRBV7-6 and TRBJ2-6; TRBD1 is a possible D gene (5 bases). The V and J ends lost 2 bases and 4 bases respectively, with 21 bases between them. Germline CDR1 reads SGHVS; CDR2 reads FNYEAQ. The CDR3 runs 19 residues. The CDR3 DNA reads TGTGCCAGCAGCTTAATTCTTAGGGATCCAGGGTTGGGGGCCAACGTCCTGACTTTC. Its translation: CASSLILRDPGLGANVLTF.

This clonotype has only a few counts. The chain recombines TRBV20-1 with TRBJ2-7; 10 nucleotides align to TRBD2. After removal of 3 bases from V and 0 bases from J, the junction contained 8 bases not matched to a gene. CDR3 length: 16 residues. The germline V gene has CDR1 DFQATT and CDR2 SNEGSKA (reference sequence). The CDR3 is CSARPTSGVSSYEQYF. For the CDR3, the DNA is TGCAGTGCTAGGCCCACTAGCGGGGTGAGCTCCTACGAGCAGTACTTC.

This clonotype was detected a few times. The genes are TRBV7-9 and TRBJ2-7, with TRBD1 matching 7 bases. Germline V lookup: CDR1 SEHNR, CDR2 FQNEAQ (reference sequence). Trimming cost V 5 bases and J 3 bases; bases outside gene matches: 16. This CDR3 region has 17 residues. The CDR3 region has the DNA TGTGCCAGCAGCCCCCCGGGCGAGGGACAGCCTTTCTACGAGCAGTACTTC. Protein product: CASSPPGEGQPFYEQYF.

CDR3 region: CASSGPGRNQPQHF. CDR3 nucleotides: TGTGCCAGCAGTGGTCCTGGACGGAATCAGCCCCAGCATTTT. This rearrangement joins TRBV27 to TRBJ1-5; D remains ambiguous. The germline CDR1 and CDR2 sequences are MNHEY and SMNVEV (reference sequence). V was shortened by 5 bases and J by 4 bases, with 12 bases between the two germline ends. The CDR3 sequence is 14 residues long.

This clonotype was counted a few times. The J gene is TRBJ2-2, the V gene TRBV6-2 or TRBV6-3; D tentatively reads TRBD1 or TRBD2 (5 bases each). Per germline, CDR1 MNHEY and CDR2 SVGEGT. There are 17 residues in the CDR3. The germline V and J ends were trimmed by 2 bases and 4 bases, with 17 bases remaining between them. Here the CDR3 reads CASSYATIRGTTGELFF. In nucleotides, the CDR3 is TGTGCCAGCAGTTACGCGACTATCCGGGGCACCACCGGGGAGCTGTTTTTT.

There are many counts of this clonotype. The genes are TRBV6-1 and TRBJ1-2; 9 nucleotides align to TRBD1. Germline trimming cut 7 bases from V and 3 bases from J; bases unmatched to any gene: 9. This CDR3 has 15 amino acids. Germline V gives CDR1 MNHNS, CDR2 SASEGT. The CDR3 DNA reads as TGTGCCAGCACCAACGGACAGGGGCCTTACTATGGCTACACCTTC. It translates to CASTNGQGPYYGYTF.

This clonotype was picked up a small number of times. This sequence joins TRBV19 and TRBJ1-1; a possible D gene is TRBD1 (5 bases). The CDR3 covers 16 residues. In germline, CDR1 is LNHDA, CDR2 SQIVND (reference sequence). Trimming took off 4 bases at V and 1 base at J, with 16 bases between the two ends. CDR3 nucleotide sequence: TGTGCCAGTAGTAACCAGGGATGGTATGAGAACACTGAAGCTTTCTTT. This encodes CASSNQGWYENTEAFF.

This clonotype came up many times. The chain carries TRBV20-1 and TRBJ2-1, with 8 bases identical to TRBD2. The length of the CDR3 is 16 residues. Germline V gene data show CDR1 as DFQATT and CDR2 as SNEGSKA (reference sequence). The junction had 7 bases not matched to a gene; V was cut back by 0 bases and J by 3 bases. The CDR3 coding sequence is TGCAGTGCTAGAGAGGTCGGGAGGGGAAACTACAATGAGCAGTTCTTC. Translation gives CSAREVGRGNYNEQFF.

This clonotype has more than one count but fewer than ten. The chain uses TRBV15 and TRBJ2-7, with D perhaps assigned TRBD1 or TRBD2 (5 bases each). There are 13 residues in the CDR3. Per the germline V gene, CDR1 is LNHNV and CDR2 is YYDKDF (reference sequence). Trimming shortened V by 0 bases and J by 6 bases, and 9 bases separated the two germline ends. CDR3: CATSRDGGVEQYF. The DNA of the CDR3 is TGTGCCACCAGCAGAGATGGGGGTGTCGAGCAGTACTTC.

Only a few counts were recorded for this clonotype. The chain employs TRBV12-3 or TRBV12-4 and TRBJ1-1; D is possibly TRBD1 (6 bases). This CDR3 is built from 14 residues. Trimming took 6 bases from V and 2 from J, leaving 13 bases between them. The CDR3 DNA follows: TGTGCCAGCAGCCGGACAGAGAGTAACACTGAAGCTTTCTTT. Its translation is CASSRTESNTEAFF.

This clonotype turned up a few times. The chain carries TRBV5-1 and TRBJ2-3; 9 bases line up with TRBD2. The V gene's germline CDR1 is SGHRS and CDR2 YFSETQ. This CDR3 is built from 16 residues. Trimming at V came to 4 bases and at J to 5 bases, leaving 11 bases not matched to a gene. DNA for the CDR3: TGCGCCAGCAGCCTCCTTAGCGGGAGCGGGGGAGATACGCAGTATTTT. Translation: CASSLLSGSGGDTQYF.

The V and J genes are TRBV19 and TRBJ1-5; 7 bases align to TRBD1. V lost 8 bases to trimming and J lost 6 bases; unmatched junction nucleotides: 19. CDR3 length equals 17 residues. Germline V gene lookup returns CDR1 LNHDA and CDR2 SQIVND (reference sequence). In DNA, the CDR3 is TGTGCCAGTGACTATGGACGAGGGGGACAGAGCGCTCAGCCCCAGCATTTT. This translates into CASDYGRGGQSAQPQHF. The whole variable domain, filled in from reference TRBV19 and TRBJ1-5, reads DGGITQSPKYLFRKEGQNVTLSCEQNLNHDAMYWYRQDPGQGLRLIYYSQIVNDFQKGDIAEGYSVSREKKESFPLTVTSAQKNPTAFYLCASDYGRGGQSAQPQHFGDGTRLSIL.

The chain combines TRBV27 with TRBJ2-1; 8 bases match TRBD2. Germline V gives CDR1 MNHEY, CDR2 SMNVEV (reference sequence). J was trimmed by 6 bases and V by 3 bases; bases with no gene match: 19. The CDR3 extends over 19 amino acids. For the CDR3, the DNA is TGTGCCAGCAGTTTCCTGTATCGTAGCGGGACCTACAAGGGCAATGAGCAGTTCTTC. This codes for CASSFLYRSGTYKGNEQFF.

This clonotype appeared a few times. CDR3 in DNA: TGTGCCAGTATCCAGGGGGCAGGGGCCTACAATGAGCAGTTCTTC. This translates into CASIQGAGAYNEQFF. The chain joins TRBV19 to TRBJ2-1; 8 nucleotides align to TRBD1. The V gene's germline CDR1 is LNHDA and CDR2 SQIVND (reference sequence). Unmatched junction bases numbered 7, after V lost 7 bases and J lost 2 bases. This CDR3 comprises 15 residues. Filled out from reference TRBV19 and TRBJ2-1, the complete variable domain reads DGGITQSPKYLFRKEGQNVTLSCEQNLNHDAMYWYRQDPGQGLRLIYYSQIVNDFQKGDIAEGYSVSREKKESFPLTVTSAQKNPTAFYLCASIQGAGAYNEQFFGPGTRLTVL.

This clonotype was counted only a few times. This chain connects TRBV19 to TRBJ1-1; D gene unclear. CDR1 and CDR2 from the germline V gene are LNHDA and SQIVND (reference sequence). The CDR3 sequence is 14 residues long. Trimming took 2 bases from V and 0 from J, leaving 7 bases between them. The CDR3 DNA is TGTGCCAGTAGTATAACCGACATGAACACTGAAGCTTTCTTT. This sequence encodes CASSITDMNTEAFF.

The chain has TRBV20-1 and TRBJ2-5, with D perhaps given as TRBD1 or TRBD2 (5 bases each). The length of the CDR3 is 13 residues. Germline V gives CDR1 DFQATT, CDR2 SNEGSKA (reference sequence). This CDR3 is CRVGDHPPETQYF. CDR3 DNA sequence: TGCAGGGTGGGGGATCATCCGCCGGAGACCCAGTACTTC.

A note on this clonotype: This may come from a read error, since a much larger clone is one base off. This chain links TRBV11-3 with TRBJ2-7, with 7 bases aligning to TRBD1. V dropped 3 bases and J dropped 6; count of bases not matched to a gene: 2. Per germline, CDR1 SGHNT and CDR2 YENEEA. The CDR3 consists of 12 residues. CDR3 nucleotide sequence: TGTGCCAGCAGCTTCGACAGGGTCGAGCAGTACTTC. This encodes CASSFDRVEQYF. The variable domain in full, completed from reference TRBV11-3 and TRBJ2-7, reads EAGVVQSPRYKIIEKKQPVAFWCNPISGHNTLYWYLQNLGQGPELLIRYENEEAVDDSQLPKDRFSAERLKGVDSTLKIQPAELGDSAVYLCASSFDRVEQYFGPGTRLTVT.